The clone carrying this TCR beta chain was seen ten or more times. These data originate in a study of tumor-infiltrating lymphocytes in oesophageal squamous cell carcinoma. TCRdb independently ran MiXCR on the PCR reads; one entry per CDR3 protein. This table holds 7,000 to 9,000 distinct CDR3 sequences, around 14% found once. Germline V gives CDR1 LNHDA, CDR2 SQIVND (reference sequence). The CDR3 totals 14 residues. V was clipped by 4 bases and J by 4 bases; unmatched bases: 5. The genes are TRBV19 and TRBJ1-1, with TRBD1 identical over 8 bases. The clonotype originates from a male donor with esophageal squamous cell carcinoma. Specimen: blood. The chain's CDR3 is CASSTTRGLTEAFF. CDR3 DNA sequence: TGTGCCAGTAGTACGACCAGGGGGCTCACTGAAGCTTTCTTT.